Below, one T cell receptor (beta chain) is given with its context. Here immunoSEQ multiplex PCR was the method, and the copy in TCRdb shows in-frame clones only, minus some. This repertoire shows nearly 60,000 clones, 91% found once; its top ten account for about 0.5%. This sample is part of a study of T cell changes during pregnancy in multiple sclerosis. CDR3 length: 12 amino acids. Trimming took 5 bases from V and 0 from J, leaving 3 bases between them. The germline V gene has CDR1 SNHLY and CDR2 FYNNEI. The receptor comes from a female donor in good health, enrolled as a control in a pregnancy study. Sequenced here: CD4+ T cells from peripheral blood mononuclear cells, sampled after pregnancy. The chain uses TRBV2 and TRBJ2-3; D gene uncertain. The chain's CDR3 is CASSYSTDTQYF. In DNA form, the CDR3 reads TGTGCCAGCAGTTATAGCACAGATACGCAGTATTTT.